One and the same sample provided the 9 T cell receptor delta chains below, sequenced in a study of γδ T cells in repeated Plasmodium falciparum infection. TCRdb reprocessed the multiplex PCR reads using CATT. In the table there are about 48,000 delta-chain clones, around 1.6% of which are singletons. Flow sorting of PBMC yielded separate Vgamma9/Vdelta2+ and Vdelta2-negative gammadelta T cell populations for bulk repertoire analysis. The material sequenced was gamma-delta T cells from blood. Every receptor here comes from a pool of human donors (malaria-infected and uninfected, not separated).

This clone was seen many times. The protein TCRdb lists belongs to a much larger clone and differs from this DNA's translation at residue 12, which points to a read error; the protein shown is made from the DNA. DNA of the CDR3: TGTGCTCTTGGGGTCGTGGGGTTTCCTGCGGGAAAACTCTTCTTT. This encodes CALGVVGFPAGKLFF. The chain joins TRDV1 to TRDJ2; D is perhaps TRDD2 or TRDD3 (5 bases each). Between the trimmed V and J ends, which lost 4 bases and 12 bases, there was a span of 21 bases. Germline V gene sequence: CDR1 TSWWSYY, CDR2 QGS. The CDR3 sequence is 15 residues long.

This clone showed up many times. Other DNA sequences of this sample code for an identical CDR3. V is TRDV1 and J is TRDJ1, with a possible D match to TRDD3 (6 bases). Germline V gene data show CDR1 as TSWWSYY and CDR2 as QGS. Trimming took off 1 base at V and 9 bases at J, with 36 bases between the two ends. The CDR3 extends over 21 amino acids. CDR3 sequence reads: CALGERGGPTYTGYIPGELIF. CDR3 nucleotides: TGTGCTCTTGGGGAACGGGGGGGCCCTACTTATACTGGTTATATCCCTGGGGAACTCATCTTT.

Notes on this clone: TCRdb pairs this DNA with a much larger clone's protein that differs at residue 14, likely a read error; the protein shown was translated from the DNA. This rearrangement joins TRDV1 to TRDJ1, with 8 bases matching TRDD3. Germline matching of the DNA provided the J gene here, since TCRdb leaves it blank. The CDR3 is made up of 19 amino acids. Germline CDR1 TSWWSYY, CDR2 QGS. V lost 3 bases, J lost 4 bases, and 19 bases stayed unmatched. As DNA, the CDR3 is TGTGCTCTTGGGGATGGGACCTCTCCTGGGCTGGGGGAGTGCGATAAACTCATCTTT. Its translation is CALGDGTSPGLGECDKLIF.

This clone was counted a few times. A far larger clone is one nucleotide away, so this likely arose from a read error. The chain is built from TRDV1 and TRDJ1; TRDD1 might be the D (5 bases). The CDR3 has 17 amino acids. Trimming took off 0 bases at V and 14 bases at J, with 28 bases between the two ends. The germline gives CDR1 TSWWSYY, CDR2 QGS. CDR3 amino acids: CALGELPLGIAIAKIIF. DNA for the CDR3: TGTGCTCTTGGGGAACTCCCGTTGGGAATAGCAATCGCCAAAATAATCTTT.

This clone appeared a few times. The mismatch at residue 9 between this DNA's translation and the TCRdb protein of a much larger clone likely reflects a read error; the protein shown is translated from the DNA. The rearrangement uses TRAV38-2/DV8 and TRDJ1; 12 positions match TRDD3. The J gene is absent in TCRdb and was assigned here via DNA matching to germline. Germline V gives CDR1 TSESDYY, CDR2 QEAYKQQN. V was pared by 0 bases and J by 4 bases, with 19 bases of the junction left unmatched. The CDR3 has 21 residues. DNA of the CDR3: TGTGCTTATAGGAGCGCGTCAATCCCCAGATGGGCTGGGGGATACGACGATAAACTCATCTTT. This translates into CAYRSASIPRWAGGYDDKLIF.

With respect to this clone: A far larger clone differs by one base, so this is likely a read error. Other DNA sequences in the sample encode the same CDR3. The J gene is TRDJ1, the V gene TRDV3; 8 bases align to TRDD3. The germline V gene encodes CDR1 TVYSNPD and CDR2 GDNSRS (reference sequence). This CDR3 comprises 15 residues. CDR3 sequence (DNA): TGTGCCTTATCCCTGCCTGGGGGACCCACCGACAAACTCATCTTT. Translating it yields CALSLPGGPTDKLIF.

This clone was counted many times. A read error may be the cause here, since a much bigger clone is one base away. Other DNA sequences from this sample encode an identical CDR3 as well. The V gene is TRDV1, the J gene TRDJ3, with D possibly called TRDD2 or TRDD3 (5 bases each). The J gene was not available in TCRdb and was assigned here by matching the DNA to germline segments. The CDR3 has 20 amino acids. Per germline, CDR1 TSWWSYY and CDR2 QGS. The CDR3 DNA follows: TGTGCTCTTGGGGAACCGCCTACGTACGGCTGGGCCTGGGACACCAGACAGATGTTTTTC. Translating it yields CALGEPPTYGWAWDTRQMFF.

Here the V gene is TRDV1, but the J gene went uncalled; TRDD3 is taken as the D call from the table, unchecked against the DNA. The CDR3 sequence is 24 residues long. CDR1 is TSWWSYY, CDR2 QGS, per germline. In nucleotides, the CDR3 is TGTGCTCTTGGGGAACTCCTACCGGGCGAGGAGCTCGAACTGGGGGATACGGGATCCGATAAACTCACCTTT. Encoded protein: CALGELLPGEELELGDTGSDKLTF.

Of note for this clone: This DNA translates differently at residue 11 from the TCRdb protein, which is that of a much larger clone; a read error is likely, and the protein shown is the DNA's own translation. V usage is TRDV2 and J usage is TRDJ1; D gene unclear. V lost 5 bases to trimming and J lost 6 bases, with 21 bases between them. The germline V gene encodes CDR1 GEAIGNYY and CDR2 EKD. CDR3 length: 15 residues. The chain's CDR3 is CACVRTESYGHKLIF. The CDR3 DNA reads TGTGCCTGTGTTCGCACAGAGTCGTACGGGCATAAACTCATCTTT.